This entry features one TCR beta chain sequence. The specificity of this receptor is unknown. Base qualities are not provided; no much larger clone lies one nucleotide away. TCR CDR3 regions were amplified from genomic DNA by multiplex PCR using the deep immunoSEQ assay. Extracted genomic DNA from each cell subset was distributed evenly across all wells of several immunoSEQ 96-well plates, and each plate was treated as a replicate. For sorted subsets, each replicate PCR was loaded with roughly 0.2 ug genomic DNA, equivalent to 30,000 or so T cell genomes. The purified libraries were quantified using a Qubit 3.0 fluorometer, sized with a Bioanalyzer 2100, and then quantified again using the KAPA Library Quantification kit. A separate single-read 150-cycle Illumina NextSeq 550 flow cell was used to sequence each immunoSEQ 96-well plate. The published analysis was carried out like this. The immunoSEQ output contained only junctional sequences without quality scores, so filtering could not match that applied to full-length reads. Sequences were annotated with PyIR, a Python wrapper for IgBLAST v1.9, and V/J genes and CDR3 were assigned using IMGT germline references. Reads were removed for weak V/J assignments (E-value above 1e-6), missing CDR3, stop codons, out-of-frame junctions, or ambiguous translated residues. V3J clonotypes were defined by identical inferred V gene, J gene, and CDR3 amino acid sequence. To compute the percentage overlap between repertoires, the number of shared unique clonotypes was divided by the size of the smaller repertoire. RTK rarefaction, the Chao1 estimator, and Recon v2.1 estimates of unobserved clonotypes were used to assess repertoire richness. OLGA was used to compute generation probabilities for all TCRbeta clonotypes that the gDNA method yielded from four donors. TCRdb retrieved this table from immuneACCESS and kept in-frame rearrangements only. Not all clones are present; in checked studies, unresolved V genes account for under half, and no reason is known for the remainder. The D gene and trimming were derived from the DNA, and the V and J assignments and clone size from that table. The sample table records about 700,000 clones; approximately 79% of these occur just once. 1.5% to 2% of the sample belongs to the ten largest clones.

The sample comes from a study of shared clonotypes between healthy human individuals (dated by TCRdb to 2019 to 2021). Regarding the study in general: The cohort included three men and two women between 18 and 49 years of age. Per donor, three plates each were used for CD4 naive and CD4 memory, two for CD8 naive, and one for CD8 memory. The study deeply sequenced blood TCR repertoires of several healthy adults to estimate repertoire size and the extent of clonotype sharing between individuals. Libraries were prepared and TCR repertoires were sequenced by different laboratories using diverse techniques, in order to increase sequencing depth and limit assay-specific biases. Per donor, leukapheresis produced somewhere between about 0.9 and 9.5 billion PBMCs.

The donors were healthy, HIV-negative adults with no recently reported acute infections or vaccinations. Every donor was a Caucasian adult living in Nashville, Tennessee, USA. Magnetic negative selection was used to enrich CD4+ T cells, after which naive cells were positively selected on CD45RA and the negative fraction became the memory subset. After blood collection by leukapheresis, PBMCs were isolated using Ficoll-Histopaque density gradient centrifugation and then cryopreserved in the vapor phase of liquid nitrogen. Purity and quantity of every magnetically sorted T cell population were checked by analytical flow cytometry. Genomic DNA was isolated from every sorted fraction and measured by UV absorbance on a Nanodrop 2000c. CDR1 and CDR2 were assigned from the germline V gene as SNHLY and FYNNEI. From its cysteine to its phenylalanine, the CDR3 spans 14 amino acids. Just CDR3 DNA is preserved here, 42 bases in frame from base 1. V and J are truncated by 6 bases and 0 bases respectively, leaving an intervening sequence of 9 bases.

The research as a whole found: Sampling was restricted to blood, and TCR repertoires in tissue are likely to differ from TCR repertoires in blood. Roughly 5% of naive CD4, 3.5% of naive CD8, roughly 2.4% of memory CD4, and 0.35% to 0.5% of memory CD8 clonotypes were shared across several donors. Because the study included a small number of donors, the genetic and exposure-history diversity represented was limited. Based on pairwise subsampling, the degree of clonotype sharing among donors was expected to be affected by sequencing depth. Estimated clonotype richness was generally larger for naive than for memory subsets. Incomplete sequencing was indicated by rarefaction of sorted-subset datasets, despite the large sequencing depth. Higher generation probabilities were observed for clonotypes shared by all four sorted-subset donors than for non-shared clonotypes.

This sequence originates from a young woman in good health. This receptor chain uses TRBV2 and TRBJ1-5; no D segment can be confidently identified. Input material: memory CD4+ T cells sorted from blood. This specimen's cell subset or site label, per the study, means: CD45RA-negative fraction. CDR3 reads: CASRHRPSNQPQHF. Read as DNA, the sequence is TGTGCCAGCAGGCACCGACCTAGCAATCAGCCCCAGCATTTT.